A single sample is the source of the 27 T cell receptor beta chains below, sequenced in a study of control samples from healthy donors and cancer patients. Clones were read by immunoSEQ multiplex PCR, and TCRdb kept only the in-frame ones, dropping some. The sample contains 390,000 or so clones, around nine tenths of which appear only once. Source material: PBMCs. These receptor sequences come from a man aged 40-55 years with head and neck cancer.

This chain links TRBV5-1 with TRBJ2-2, with 12 bases aligning to TRBD2. Germline CDR1 SGHRS, CDR2 YFSETQ. The trim removed 3 bases at V and 6 bases at J, leaving 3 bases unmatched. The CDR3 sequence is 15 residues long. The CDR3 protein is CASSWLAGGSGELFF. The CDR3 DNA reads as TGCGCCAGCAGCTGGCTAGCGGGAGGGTCCGGGGAGCTGTTTTTT. Combining the CDR3 with reference TRBV5-1 and TRBJ2-2 gives the whole variable domain KAGVTQTPRYLIKTRGQQVTLSCSPISGHRSVSWYQQTPGQGLQFLFEYFSETQRNKGNFPGRFSGRQFSNSRSEMNVSTLELGDSALYLCASSWLAGGSGELFFGEGSRLTVL.

This chain connects TRBV9 to TRBJ2-7; a possible D gene is TRBD1 (6 bases). The CDR3 runs 14 residues. V lost 0 bases to trimming and J lost 3 bases, with 10 bases between them. Looked up from germline, CDR1 is SGDLS and CDR2 is YYNGEE. CDR3 region: CASSVDTGYYEQYF. CDR3 coding DNA: TGTGCCAGCAGCGTAGATACAGGGTACTACGAGCAGTACTTC.

The chain couples TRBV19 to TRBJ1-1; D not resolved. Germline V gives CDR1 LNHDA, CDR2 SQIVND (reference sequence). V was clipped by 5 bases and J by 2 bases, with 9 bases between them. The CDR3 runs to 13 residues. CDR3 region: CASSPRVNTEAFF. The CDR3 region has the DNA TGTGCCAGTAGTCCGCGGGTAAACACTGAAGCTTTCTTT.

The count of this clone is one. J is TRBJ2-1 and V is TRBV27; 11 nucleotides line up with TRBD2. CDR1 is MNHEY, CDR2 SMNVEV, per germline (reference sequence). The CDR3 runs to 16 residues. The V segment lost 6 bases and the J segment 4 bases; nucleotides outside the gene matches: 8. The CDR3 sequence: CASRSGSSGRYNEQFF. In DNA, the CDR3 is TGTGCCAGCAGGTCAGGGTCTAGCGGGAGGTACAATGAGCAGTTCTTC.

The chain carries TRBV6-5 and TRBJ2-7, with 9 bases fitting TRBD2. Germline V gene sequence: CDR1 MNHEY, CDR2 SVGAGI. This CDR3 is 12 amino acids long. With 7 bases clipped from V and 4 bases from J, the junction kept 2 bases outside the gene matches. The CDR3 is CASTGLAYEQYF. CDR3 nucleotides: TGTGCCAGCACGGGACTAGCTTACGAGCAGTACTTC.

J is TRBJ2-7 and V is TRBV6-1; 10 nucleotides match TRBD2. V was clipped by 4 bases and J by 0 bases; unmatched bases: 6. This CDR3 region has 16 residues. Germline values: CDR1 MNHNS, CDR2 SASEGT. This chain's CDR3 is CASSGSRTSGSYEQYF. CDR3 nucleotides: TGTGCCAGCAGTGGATCCCGGACTAGCGGCTCCTACGAGCAGTACTTC.

The rearrangement links TRBV12-5 to TRBJ2-1, with D possibly TRBD2 on 5 matching bases. The CDR3 loop spans 12 amino acids. Germline CDR1 and CDR2: LGHNT and FRNRAP. The V end was cut by 3 bases, the J end by 7 bases, with 7 bases between. CDR3 DNA: TGTGCTAGTGGTTTACGGGGTAATGAGCAGTTCTTC. Protein sequence: CASGLRGNEQFF.

This clone was recorded only once. The chain joins TRBV30 to TRBJ2-2; D is uncertain. Germline CDR1 reads GTSNPN; CDR2 reads SVGIG (reference sequence). The CDR3 length is 14 residues. V shed 0 bases and J shed 4 bases, with 9 bases lying between them. The CDR3 sequence: CAWSVGLGTGELFF. DNA of the CDR3: TGTGCCTGGAGTGTAGGGCTTGGCACCGGGGAGCTGTTTTTT.

V usage is TRBV2 and J usage is TRBJ2-2, with 8 bases identical to TRBD1. Germline CDR1 is SNHLY and CDR2 is FYNNEI. J gave up 6 bases and V 9 bases, and 9 bases lay outside the gene matches. This CDR3 has 14 residues. The CDR3 is CASDRGQFSGELFF. In DNA, the CDR3 is TGTGCCAGTGACAGGGGACAGTTTTCCGGGGAGCTGTTTTTT.

In DNA, the CDR3 is TGTGCCTGGAGGCCCACAGGGAACTACGAGCAGTACTTC. It is translated as CAWRPTGNYEQYF. The genes are TRBV30 and TRBJ2-7; D is perhaps TRBD1 (6 bases). V lost 3 bases to trimming and J lost 3 bases, with 12 bases between them. This CDR3 contains 13 residues. CDR1 is GTSNPN, CDR2 SVGIG, per germline (reference sequence). Together with reference TRBV30 and TRBJ2-7, the CDR3 gives the full variable domain: SQTIHQWPATLVQPVGSPLSLECTVEGTSNPNLYWYRQAAGRGLQLLFYSVGIGQISSEVPQNLSASRPQDRQFILSSKKLLLSDSGFYLCAWRPTGNYEQYFGPGTRLTVT.

The V call is TRBV19, the J call TRBJ1-2, with D perhaps TRBD1 (6 bases). The CDR3 has 15 amino acids. The V gene lost 4 bases and the J gene lost 4 bases, with 16 bases spanning the gap. CDR1 and CDR2 (germline): LNHDA, SQIVND (reference sequence). CDR3 protein: CASSTTDRSGYGYTF. CDR3 nucleotides: TGTGCCAGTAGTACTACCGACAGGTCTGGCTATGGCTACACCTTC.

This chain links TRBV29-1 with TRBJ1-1; possible D gene TRBD1, 6 bases. The CDR3 has 14 residues. Germline CDR1 reads SQVTM; CDR2 reads ANQGSEA. V was pared by 3 bases and J by 1 base, with 12 bases between. The CDR3 nucleotides are TGCAGCGTTGATTCAGGGGATACGAACACTGAAGCTTTCTTT. Protein: CSVDSGDTNTEAFF. The full variable domain, completed using reference TRBV29-1 and TRBJ1-1, is SAVISQKPSRDICQRGTSLTIQCQVDSQVTMMFWYRQQPGQSLTLIATANQGSEATYESGFVIDKFPISRPNLTFSTLTVSNMSPEDSSIYLCSVDSGDTNTEAFFGQGTRLTVV.

This rearrangement joins TRBV5-4 to TRBJ2-2, with a weak D call TRBD2 (5 bases). The CDR3 consists of 15 residues. Looked up from germline, CDR1 is SGHNT and CDR2 is YYREEE (reference sequence). The germline V and J ends were trimmed by 0 bases and 1 base, with 7 bases remaining between them. This chain's CDR3 is CASSLASGNTGELFF. CDR3 sequence (DNA): TGTGCCAGCAGCTTGGCCAGCGGGAACACCGGGGAGCTGTTTTTT.

This clone was seen a single time. The gene calls are TRBV6-2 or TRBV6-3 and TRBJ1-5; D perhaps matches TRBD1 (6 bases). Germline assignment: CDR1 MNHEY and CDR2 SVGEGT. The CDR3 has 13 residues. V lost 2 bases and J 4 bases, leaving 6 bases between the germline ends. The CDR3 spells CASSYQGNQPQHF. Written as DNA, the CDR3 is TGTGCCAGCAGTTACCAGGGGAATCAGCCCCAGCATTTT.

This chain uses TRBV18 with TRBJ2-7; 8 nucleotides align to TRBD1. This CDR3 comprises 16 residues. J lost 2 bases, V lost 1 base, and 7 bases had no gene match. Germline V CDR1 and CDR2: KGHSH, LQKENI. CDR3 in DNA: TGTGCCAGCTCACCACGTCGACAGGGGCTCCCCTACGAGCAGTACTTC. The encoded protein is CASSPRRQGLPYEQYF.

This chain connects TRBV19 to TRBJ1-4, with 9 bases that match TRBD1. Germline CDR1 and CDR2: LNHDA and SQIVND (reference sequence). V lost 3 bases to trimming and J lost 8 bases; unmatched junction nucleotides: 1. CDR3 size: 13 residues. CDR3 coding DNA: TGTGCCAGTAGTATTACAGGGGGCGAAAAACTGTTTTTT. Its protein is CASSITGGEKLFF.

The chain joins TRBV11-3 to TRBJ2-1; D unresolved. The CDR3 runs 15 residues. Trimming pared 6 bases from V and 5 bases from J, leaving 17 bases between. The germline V gene has CDR1 SGHNT and CDR2 YENEEA. The CDR3 here is CASSSGRVGDNEQFF. CDR3 nucleotides: TGTGCCAGCAGTTCCGGTCGGGTTGGGGACAATGAGCAGTTCTTC.

The rearrangement joins TRBV4-3 to TRBJ2-1; possibly TRBD2 for D (5 bases). CDR1 is LGHNA, CDR2 YSLEER, per germline. The CDR3 is 14 amino acids. Between the trimmed V and J ends, which lost 1 base and 3 bases, there was a span of 7 bases. The CDR3 here is CASSQGADYNEQFF. The CDR3 DNA follows: TGCGCCAGCAGCCAAGGAGCGGACTACAATGAGCAGTTCTTC.

Only one count was recorded for this clone. This chain uses TRBV7-2 with TRBJ2-7, with D possibly TRBD1 on 6 matching bases. This CDR3 has 15 residues. CDR1 and CDR2 from the germline V gene are SGHTA and FQGNSA. V lost 0 bases to trimming and J lost 0 bases, with 9 bases between them. The CDR3 sequence is CASSLAWGPSYEQYF. The CDR3 bases are TGTGCCAGCAGCTTAGCTTGGGGGCCCTCCTACGAGCAGTACTTC.

This sequence joins TRBV11-3 and TRBJ2-7; tentatively, D is TRBD1 (5 bases). V gave up 6 bases and J gave up 3 bases, with 15 bases separating them. CDR1 and CDR2 (germline): SGHNT, YENEEA. CDR3 length equals 14 residues. CDR3 in amino acids: CASSRSRVGYEQYF. Here the CDR3 DNA reads TGTGCCAGCAGTCGAAGCAGGGTTGGCTACGAGCAGTACTTC.

This chain connects TRBV7-8 to TRBJ2-7, with D possibly being TRBD2 (6 bases). The CDR3 covers 15 residues. Germline CDR1 reads SGHVS; CDR2 reads FQNEAQ. Trimming took off 5 bases at V and 11 bases at J, with 25 bases between the two ends. CDR3 amino acids: CASSLHGRDPTGEYF. For the CDR3, the DNA is TGTGCCAGCAGCCTACACGGACGGGACCCTACGGGGGAGTACTTC. Looking up the rest from reference TRBV7-8 and TRBJ2-7 gives the full variable domain: GAGVSQSPRYKVAKRGQDVALRCDPISGHVSLFWYQQALGQGPEFLTYFQNEAQLDKSGLPSDRFFAERPEGSVSTLKIQRTQQEDSAVYLCASSLHGRDPTGEYFGPGTRLTVT.

This clone occurred once. The J gene is TRBJ1-2, the V gene TRBV5-1; TRBD1 matches at 11 bases. With 4 bases clipped from V and 6 bases from J, the junction kept 8 bases outside the gene matches. This CDR3 spans 15 amino acids. The V gene's germline CDR1 is SGHRS and CDR2 YFSETQ. As DNA, the CDR3 is TGCGCCAGCAGCCGTGAAGGGACAGGGGGAGATGGCTACACCTTC. This gives the protein CASSREGTGGDGYTF.

As DNA, the CDR3 is TGTGCCAGCAGTTACGGGACAGGGGTAGGACAACAAGAGACCCAGTACTTC. Its protein is CASSYGTGVGQQETQYF. The gene calls are TRBV6-2 or TRBV6-3 and TRBJ2-5; 10 nucleotides match TRBD1. Trimming at V came to 2 bases and at J to 2 bases, leaving 8 bases not matched to a gene. There are 17 residues in the CDR3. Germline V gene sequence: CDR1 MNHEY, CDR2 SVGEGT.

V is TRBV7-2 and J is TRBJ1-5; D is possibly TRBD1 (5 bases). V gave up 2 bases and J gave up 1 base, with 18 bases separating them. Per germline, CDR1 SGHTA and CDR2 FQGNSA. The CDR3 is made up of 18 amino acids. CDR3 sequence reads: CASSLRGRGGISNQPQHF. The CDR3 DNA reads TGTGCCAGCAGCTTACGGGGCCGGGGGGGAATCAGCAATCAGCCCCAGCATTTT.

V usage is TRBV18 and J usage is TRBJ2-5; D unresolved. The CDR3 has 11 amino acids. Trimming removed 5 bases from V and 1 base from J, with 2 bases in between. Germline values: CDR1 KGHSH, CDR2 LQKENI. The chain's CDR3 is CASSGQETQYF. The CDR3, as DNA: TGTGCCAGCTCAGGCCAAGAGACCCAGTACTTC.

Here the CDR3 reads CASSGTGTRAGNEQFF. The CDR3 DNA follows: TGTGCCAGCAGTGGCACCGGGACTAGGGCGGGAAATGAGCAGTTCTTC. The rearrangement links TRBV6-2 or TRBV6-3 to TRBJ2-1; 8 bases fit TRBD2. The CDR3 has 16 amino acids. Germline CDR1 MNHEY, CDR2 SVGEGT. With 5 bases clipped from V and 7 bases from J, the junction kept 13 bases outside the gene matches.

The chain joins TRBV18 to TRBJ1-1, with 8 bases identical to TRBD1. CDR3 size: 15 residues. The germline CDR1 and CDR2 sequences are KGHSH and LQKENI. Germline trimming cut 3 bases from V and 4 bases from J; bases unmatched to any gene: 7. The CDR3 DNA reads TGTGCCAGCTCACCTCTACAGGGGGGGGGCACTGAAGCTTTCTTT. Its protein is CASSPLQGGGTEAFF.